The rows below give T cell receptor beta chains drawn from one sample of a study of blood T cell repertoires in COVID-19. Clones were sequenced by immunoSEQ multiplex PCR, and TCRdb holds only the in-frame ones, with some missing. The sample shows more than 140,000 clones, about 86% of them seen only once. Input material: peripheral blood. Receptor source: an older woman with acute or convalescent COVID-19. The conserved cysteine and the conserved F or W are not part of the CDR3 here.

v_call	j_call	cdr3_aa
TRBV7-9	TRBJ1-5	ASSPVTQPQH
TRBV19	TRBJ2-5	ASSPEEGGETQY
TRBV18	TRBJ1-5	ASSNSVNQPQH
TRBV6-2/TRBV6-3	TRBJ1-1	ASSHHPSGAMNTEAF
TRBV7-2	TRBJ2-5	ASSLTFRRPGQGTETQY
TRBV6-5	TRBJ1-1	ASSYSARKANTEAF
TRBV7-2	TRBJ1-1	ASKQGQSNTEAF
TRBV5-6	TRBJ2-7	ASSPREGGYEQY
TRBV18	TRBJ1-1	ASSPPVQGNTEAF
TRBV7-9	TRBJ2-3	ASSTGGWTDTQY
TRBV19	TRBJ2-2	ASSPMARASWAGELF
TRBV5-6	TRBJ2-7	ASSRTSGGLYEQY
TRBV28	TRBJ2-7	ASCHPFGLGATYEQY
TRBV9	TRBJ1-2	ASSPLGVGGDGYT